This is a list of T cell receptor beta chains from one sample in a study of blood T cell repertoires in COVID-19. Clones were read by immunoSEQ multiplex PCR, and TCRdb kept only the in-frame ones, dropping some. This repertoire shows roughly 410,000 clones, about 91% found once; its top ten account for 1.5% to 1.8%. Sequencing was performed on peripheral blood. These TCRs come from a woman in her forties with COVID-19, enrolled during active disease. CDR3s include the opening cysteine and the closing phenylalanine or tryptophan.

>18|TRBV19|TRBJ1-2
CASNRPTSGLGRDYGYTF
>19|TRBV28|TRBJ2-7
CASSQPWRLAGGPGYEQYF
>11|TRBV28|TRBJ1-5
CASRKRGAQHF
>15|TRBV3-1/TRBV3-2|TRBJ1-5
CASSQSAQNNQPQHF
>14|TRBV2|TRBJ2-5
CASSAQGGEETQYF
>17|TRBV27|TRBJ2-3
CASSERPDYPSTDTQYF
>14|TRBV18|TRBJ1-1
CASSPDRGWTEAFF
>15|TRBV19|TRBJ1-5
CASSIGRVAVQPQHF
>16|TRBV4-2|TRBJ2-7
CASSQDRLAGAREQYF
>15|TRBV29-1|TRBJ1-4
CSVEDVGQGGEKLFF
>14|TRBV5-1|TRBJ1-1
CASSLIGRDTEAFF
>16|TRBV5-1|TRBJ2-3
CASSSRQITSTDTQYF
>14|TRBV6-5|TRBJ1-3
CASRTGFSGNTIYF
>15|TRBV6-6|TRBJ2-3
CASTLLGEVTDTQYF
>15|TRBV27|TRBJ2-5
CASSVDRGPSETQYF
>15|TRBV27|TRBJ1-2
CASSLQGARNYGYTF
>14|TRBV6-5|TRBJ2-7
CASSLSASGDEQYF
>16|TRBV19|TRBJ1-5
CASSILGGGAGQPQHF
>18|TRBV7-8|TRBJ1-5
CASTPRRVGPRGYQPQHF
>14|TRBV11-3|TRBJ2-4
CASSPGFAKNIQYF
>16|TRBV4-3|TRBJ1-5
CASSQERRQSNQPQHF
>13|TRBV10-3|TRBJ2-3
CAISDGPGDTQYF
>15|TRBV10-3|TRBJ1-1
CAISDLMGASTEAFF
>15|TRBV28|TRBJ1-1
CASSPNQGRNTEAFF
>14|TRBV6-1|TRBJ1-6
CASSEGEGGSPLHF
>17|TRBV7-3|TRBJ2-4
CASSLTGQGTRKNIQYF